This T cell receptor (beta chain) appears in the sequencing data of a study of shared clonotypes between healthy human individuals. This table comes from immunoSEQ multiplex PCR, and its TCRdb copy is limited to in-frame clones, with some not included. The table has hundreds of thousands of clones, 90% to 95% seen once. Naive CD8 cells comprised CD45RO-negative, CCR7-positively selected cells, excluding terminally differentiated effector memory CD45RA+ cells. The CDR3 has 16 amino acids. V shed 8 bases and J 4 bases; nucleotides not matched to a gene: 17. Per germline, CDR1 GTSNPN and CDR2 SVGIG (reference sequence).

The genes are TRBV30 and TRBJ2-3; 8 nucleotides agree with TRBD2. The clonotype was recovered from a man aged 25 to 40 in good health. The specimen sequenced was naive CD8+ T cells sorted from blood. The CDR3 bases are TGTGCCCTTACCCGGGAGGGCCATGGGGTGTCAGATACGCAGTATTTT. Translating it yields CALTREGHGVSDTQYF.